This TCR beta chain was sequenced during a study of shared clonotypes between healthy human individuals. About this clone itself: Its antigen is currently unknown.

Under the authors' procedure: Without quality scores, immunoSEQ junctional reads could not be filtered like full-length reads. The data were produced by immunoSEQ multiplex PCR, yet TCRdb's version contains in-frame clones alone and is incomplete. V and J calls and clone size come straight from that table; D and trimming were deduced from the DNA. This sample has approximately 620,000 clones, with 97% found just once. Notes on the study in general: With a handful of donors compared, 4.5% to 6.5% of naive CD4 clonotypes were shared.

The junction had 1 base not matched to a gene; V was cut back by 3 bases and J by 0 bases. Germline-derived CDR1 and CDR2 are SEHNR and FQNEAQ (reference sequence). This CDR3 spans 15 amino acids. This chain links TRBV7-9 with TRBJ2-3, with 9 nucleotides matching TRBD2. Sequencing was performed on naive CD4+ T cells sorted from blood. Sample subset: CD45RA+ positively selected. This TCR came from a woman in her 30s in good health. CDR3 DNA sequence: TGTGCCAGCAGCTTTACTAGCGGGAGCACAGATACGCAGTATTTT. Residues: CASSFTSGSTDTQYF.